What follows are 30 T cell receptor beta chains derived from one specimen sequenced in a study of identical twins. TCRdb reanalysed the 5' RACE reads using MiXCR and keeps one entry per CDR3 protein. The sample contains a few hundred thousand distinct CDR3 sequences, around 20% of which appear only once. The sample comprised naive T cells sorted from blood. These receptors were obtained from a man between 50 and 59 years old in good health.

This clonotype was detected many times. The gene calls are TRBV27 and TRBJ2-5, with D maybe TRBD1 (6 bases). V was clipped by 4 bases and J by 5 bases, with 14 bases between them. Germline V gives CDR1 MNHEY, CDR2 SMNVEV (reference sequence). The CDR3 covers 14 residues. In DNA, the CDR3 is TGTGCCAGCAGTTCCAGGGACAAGAGGGAGACCCAGTACTTC. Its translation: CASSSRDKRETQYF.

CDR3 nucleotide sequence: TGCGCCAGCAGCTGGCTAGCGGGGGGCCAAGAGACCCAGTACTTC. This sequence encodes CASSWLAGGQETQYF. The rearrangement joins TRBV5-1 to TRBJ2-5, with 11 bases lining up with TRBD2. The V segment lost 3 bases and the J segment 1 base; nucleotides outside the gene matches: 2. The CDR3 sequence is 15 residues long. Germline V gives CDR1 SGHRS, CDR2 YFSETQ.

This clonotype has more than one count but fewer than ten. The CDR3 DNA follows: TGTGCCACCAGTGCTAGCGGGGAGACCCAGTACTTC. Translating it yields CATSASGETQYF. The chain carries TRBV24-1 and TRBJ2-5; 8 bases fit TRBD2. The CDR3 length is 12 residues. Germline V gene lookup returns CDR1 KGHDR and CDR2 SFDVKD. The J segment lost 5 bases and the V segment lost 5 bases, leaving 0 bases of the junction unmatched.

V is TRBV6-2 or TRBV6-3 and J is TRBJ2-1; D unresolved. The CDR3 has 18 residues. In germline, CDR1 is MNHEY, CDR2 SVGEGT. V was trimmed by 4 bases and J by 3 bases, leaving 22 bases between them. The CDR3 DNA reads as TGTGCCAGCAGTTTAACATCCCTCCCGGACGTAGGCTACAATGAGCAGTTCTTC. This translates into CASSLTSLPDVGYNEQFF.

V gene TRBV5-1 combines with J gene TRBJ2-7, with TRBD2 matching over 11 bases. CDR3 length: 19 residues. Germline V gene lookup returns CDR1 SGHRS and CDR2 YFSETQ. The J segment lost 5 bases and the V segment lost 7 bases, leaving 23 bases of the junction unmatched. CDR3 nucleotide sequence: TGCGCCAGCGGTCCGGGACTAGCGGTCGCCGGTTCGGCATGGGACGAGCAGTACTTC. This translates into CASGPGLAVAGSAWDEQYF.

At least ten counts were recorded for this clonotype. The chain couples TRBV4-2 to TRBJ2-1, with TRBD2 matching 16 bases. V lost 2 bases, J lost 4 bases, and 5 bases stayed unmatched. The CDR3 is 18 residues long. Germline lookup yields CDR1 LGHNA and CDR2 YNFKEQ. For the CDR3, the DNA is TGTGCCAGCAGCCAATCGGGACTAGCGGGAGGGCCTTACAATGAGCAGTTCTTC. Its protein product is CASSQSGLAGGPYNEQFF.

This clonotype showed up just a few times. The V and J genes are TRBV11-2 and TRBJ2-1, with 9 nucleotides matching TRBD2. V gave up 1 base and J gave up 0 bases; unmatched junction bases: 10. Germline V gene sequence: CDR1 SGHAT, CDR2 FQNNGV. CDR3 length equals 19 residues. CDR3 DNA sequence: TGTGCCAGCAGCTTAGGAGGCGGGAGGGCCCCTGCCTCCTACAATGAGCAGTTCTTC. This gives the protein CASSLGGGRAPASYNEQFF.

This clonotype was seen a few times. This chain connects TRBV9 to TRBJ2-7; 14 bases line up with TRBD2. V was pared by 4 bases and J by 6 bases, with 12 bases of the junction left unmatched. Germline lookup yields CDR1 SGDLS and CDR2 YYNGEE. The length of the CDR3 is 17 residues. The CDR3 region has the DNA TGTGCCAGCAGCCCGCGAAAGACTAGCGGGAGGGCCGGCGAGCAGTACTTC. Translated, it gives CASSPRKTSGRAGEQYF.

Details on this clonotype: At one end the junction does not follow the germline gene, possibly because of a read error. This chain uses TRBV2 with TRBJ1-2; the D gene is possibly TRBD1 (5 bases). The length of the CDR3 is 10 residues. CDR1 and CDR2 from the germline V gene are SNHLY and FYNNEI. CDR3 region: CASGSGTGGF. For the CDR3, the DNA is TGTGCCAGCGGCTCCGGGACGGGTGGCTTC.

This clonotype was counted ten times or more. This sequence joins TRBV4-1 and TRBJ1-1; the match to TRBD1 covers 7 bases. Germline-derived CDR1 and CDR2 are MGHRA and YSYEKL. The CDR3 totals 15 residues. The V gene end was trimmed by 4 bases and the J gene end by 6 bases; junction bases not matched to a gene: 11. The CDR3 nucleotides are TGCGCCAGCAGCCCCTTCGGACAGGACTCTCCTGAAGCTTTCTTT. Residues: CASSPFGQDSPEAFF.

The CDR3, as DNA: TGTGCCAGCAGGGAGACAGGGGCCGGGGAGCTGTTTTTT. This sequence encodes CASRETGAGELFF. The chain combines TRBV5-5 with TRBJ2-2, with 8 positions matching TRBD1. The germline gives CDR1 SGHKS, CDR2 YYEKEE (reference sequence). The CDR3 length is 13 residues. Losses at the gene ends were 5 bases for V and 6 bases for J; bases not matched to a gene: 3.

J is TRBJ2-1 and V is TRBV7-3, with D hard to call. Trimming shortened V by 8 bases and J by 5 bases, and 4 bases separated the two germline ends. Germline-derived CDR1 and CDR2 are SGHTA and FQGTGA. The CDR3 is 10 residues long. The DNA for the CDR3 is TGTGCCAGCCCCCACAATGAGCAGTTCTTC. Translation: CASPHNEQFF. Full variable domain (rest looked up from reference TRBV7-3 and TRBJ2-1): GAGVSQTPSNKVTEKGKYVELRCDPISGHTALYWYRQSLGQGPEFLIYFQGTGAADDSGLPNDRFFAVRPEGSVSTLKIQRTERGDSAVYLCASPHNEQFFGPGTRLTVL.

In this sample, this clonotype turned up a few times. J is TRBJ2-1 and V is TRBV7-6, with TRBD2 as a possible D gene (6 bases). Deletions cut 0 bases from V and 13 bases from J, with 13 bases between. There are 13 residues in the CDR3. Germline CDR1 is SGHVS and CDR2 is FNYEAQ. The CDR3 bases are TGTGCCAGCAGCTTAGCACGCGGGGCCGTCCAGTTCTTC. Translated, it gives CASSLARGAVQFF.

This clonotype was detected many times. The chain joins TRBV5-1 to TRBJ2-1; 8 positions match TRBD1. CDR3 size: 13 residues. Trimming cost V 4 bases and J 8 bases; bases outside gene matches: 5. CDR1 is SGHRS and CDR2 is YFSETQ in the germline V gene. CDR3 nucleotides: TGCGCCAGCAGCGGAAGACAGGGGCATGAGCAGTTCTTC. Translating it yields CASSGRQGHEQFF. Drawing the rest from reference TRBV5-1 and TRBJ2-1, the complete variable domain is KAGVTQTPRYLIKTRGQQVTLSCSPISGHRSVSWYQQTPGQGLQFLFEYFSETQRNKGNFPGRFSGRQFSNSRSEMNVSTLELGDSALYLCASSGRQGHEQFFGPGTRLTVL.

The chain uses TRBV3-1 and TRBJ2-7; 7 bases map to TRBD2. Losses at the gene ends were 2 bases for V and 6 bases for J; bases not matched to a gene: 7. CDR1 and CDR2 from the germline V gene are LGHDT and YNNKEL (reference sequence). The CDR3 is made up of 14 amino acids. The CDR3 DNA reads TGTGCCAGCAGCCAATCCAGCGGGGCTCGCGAGCAGTACTTC. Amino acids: CASSQSSGAREQYF.

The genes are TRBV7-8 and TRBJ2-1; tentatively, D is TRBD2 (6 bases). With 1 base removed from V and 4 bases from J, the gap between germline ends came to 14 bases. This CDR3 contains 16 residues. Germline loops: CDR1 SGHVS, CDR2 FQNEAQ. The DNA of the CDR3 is TGTGCCAGCAGCTTAGTCGGGGAGGCCCCTTACAATGAGCAGTTCTTC. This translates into CASSLVGEAPYNEQFF.

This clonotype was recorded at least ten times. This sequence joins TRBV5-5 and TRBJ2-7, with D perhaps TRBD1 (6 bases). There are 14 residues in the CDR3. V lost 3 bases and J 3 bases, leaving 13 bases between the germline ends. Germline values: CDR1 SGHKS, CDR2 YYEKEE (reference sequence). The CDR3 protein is CASSWDTSVYEQYF. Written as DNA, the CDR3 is TGTGCCAGCAGCTGGGACACGTCGGTCTACGAGCAGTACTTC.

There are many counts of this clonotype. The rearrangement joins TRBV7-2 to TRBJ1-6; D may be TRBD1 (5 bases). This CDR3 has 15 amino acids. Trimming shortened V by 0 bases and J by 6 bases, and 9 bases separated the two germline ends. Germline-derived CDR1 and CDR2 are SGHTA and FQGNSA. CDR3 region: CASSLAGGPNSPLHF. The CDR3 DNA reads TGTGCCAGCAGCTTAGCGGGGGGTCCTAATTCACCCCTCCACTTT.

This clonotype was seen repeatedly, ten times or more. CDR3 loop: CATSRFLGANTNEQFF. CDR3 DNA: TGTGCCACCAGCAGATTTCTGGGGGCGAACACTAATGAGCAGTTCTTC. The V call is TRBV15, the J call TRBJ2-1; maybe TRBD1 (6 bases). V lost 2 bases to trimming and J lost 7 bases, with 18 bases between them. CDR1 is LNHNV and CDR2 is YYDKDF in the germline V gene (reference sequence). This CDR3 is built from 16 residues. The full variable domain, with the rest looked up from reference TRBV15 and TRBJ2-1, is DAMVIQNPRYQVTQFGKPVTLSCSQTLNHNVMYWYQQKSSQAPKLLFHYYDKDFNNEADTPDNFQSRRPNTSFCFLDIRSPGLGDTAMYLCATSRFLGANTNEQFFGPGTRLTVL.

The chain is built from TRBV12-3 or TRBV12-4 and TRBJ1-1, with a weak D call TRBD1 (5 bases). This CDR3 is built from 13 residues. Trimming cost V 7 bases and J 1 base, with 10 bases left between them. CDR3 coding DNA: TGTGCCAGCAAAAGACAGACGAACACTGAAGCTTTCTTT. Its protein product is CASKRQTNTEAFF.

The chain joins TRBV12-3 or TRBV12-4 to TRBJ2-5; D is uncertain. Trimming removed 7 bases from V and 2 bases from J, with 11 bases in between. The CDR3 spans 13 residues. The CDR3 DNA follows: TGTGCCAGCACCCTACATATACAAGAGACCCAGTACTTC. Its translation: CASTLHIQETQYF.

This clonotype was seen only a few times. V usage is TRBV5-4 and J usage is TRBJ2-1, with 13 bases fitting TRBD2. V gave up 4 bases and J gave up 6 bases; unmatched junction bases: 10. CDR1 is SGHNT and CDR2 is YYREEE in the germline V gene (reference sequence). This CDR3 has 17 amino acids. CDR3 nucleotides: TGTGCCAGCAGCGGGGGCACTAGCGGGAGGGCCGGCAATGAGCAGTTCTTC. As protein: CASSGGTSGRAGNEQFF.

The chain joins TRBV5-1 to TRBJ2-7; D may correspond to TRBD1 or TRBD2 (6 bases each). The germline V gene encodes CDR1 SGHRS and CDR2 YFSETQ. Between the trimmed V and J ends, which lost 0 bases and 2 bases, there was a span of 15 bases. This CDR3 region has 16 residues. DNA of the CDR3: TGCGCCAGCAGCTTGGCCTCGGGGGCTTTAGCCTACGAGCAGTACTTC. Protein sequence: CASSLASGALAYEQYF.

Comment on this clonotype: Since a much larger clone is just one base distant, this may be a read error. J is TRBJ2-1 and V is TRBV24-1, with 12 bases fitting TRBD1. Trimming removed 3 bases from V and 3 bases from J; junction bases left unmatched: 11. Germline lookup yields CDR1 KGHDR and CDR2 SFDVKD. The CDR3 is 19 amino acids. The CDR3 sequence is CATSDLVPGQGANYNEQFF. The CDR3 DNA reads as TGTGCCACCAGTGATCTTGTCCCGGGACAGGGGGCGAACTACAATGAGCAGTTCTTC.

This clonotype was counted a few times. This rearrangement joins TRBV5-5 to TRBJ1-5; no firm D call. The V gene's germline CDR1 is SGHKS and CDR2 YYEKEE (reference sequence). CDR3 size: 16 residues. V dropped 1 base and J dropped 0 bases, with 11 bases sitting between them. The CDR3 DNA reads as TGTGCCAGCAGCTTGACTTGGGCCGTTAGCAATCAGCCCCAGCATTTT. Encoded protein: CASSLTWAVSNQPQHF. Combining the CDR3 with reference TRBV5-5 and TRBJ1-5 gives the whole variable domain DAGVTQSPTHLIKTRGQQVTLRCSPISGHKSVSWYQQVLGQGPQFIFQYYEKEERGRGNFPDRFSARQFPNYSSELNVNALLLGDSALYLCASSLTWAVSNQPQHFGDGTRLSIL.

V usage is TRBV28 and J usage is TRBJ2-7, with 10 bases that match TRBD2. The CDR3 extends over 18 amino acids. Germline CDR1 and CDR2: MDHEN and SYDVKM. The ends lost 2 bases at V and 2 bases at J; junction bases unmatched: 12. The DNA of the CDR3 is TGTGCCAGCAGTTTACGTATCGGTATCACTAGCGGGGCCTACGAGCAGTACTTC. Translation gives CASSLRIGITSGAYEQYF.

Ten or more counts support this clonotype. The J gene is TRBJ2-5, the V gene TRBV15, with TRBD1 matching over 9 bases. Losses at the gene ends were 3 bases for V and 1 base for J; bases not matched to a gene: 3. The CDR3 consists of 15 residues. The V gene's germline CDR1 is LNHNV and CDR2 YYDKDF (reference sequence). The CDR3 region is CATSSADRGQETQYF. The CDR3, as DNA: TGTGCCACCAGCAGCGCGGACAGGGGCCAAGAGACCCAGTACTTC.

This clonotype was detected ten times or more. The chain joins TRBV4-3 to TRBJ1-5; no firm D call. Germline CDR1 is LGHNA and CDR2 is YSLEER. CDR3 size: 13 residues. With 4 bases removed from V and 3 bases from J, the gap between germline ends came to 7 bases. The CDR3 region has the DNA TGCGCCAGCAGCCCCAGGACCAATCAGCCCCAGCATTTT. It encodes CASSPRTNQPQHF.

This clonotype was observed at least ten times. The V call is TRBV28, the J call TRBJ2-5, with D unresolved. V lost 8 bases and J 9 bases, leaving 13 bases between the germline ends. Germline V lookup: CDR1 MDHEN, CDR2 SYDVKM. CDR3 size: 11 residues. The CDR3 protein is CASGRTSAQYF. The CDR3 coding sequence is TGTGCCAGCGGAAGGACCTCCGCCCAGTACTTC.

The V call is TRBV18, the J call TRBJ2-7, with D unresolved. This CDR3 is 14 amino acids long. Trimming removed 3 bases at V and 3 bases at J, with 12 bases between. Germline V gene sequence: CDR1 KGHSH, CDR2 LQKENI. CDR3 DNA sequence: TGTGCCAGCTCACCGGAGAAGGGCTTCTACGAGCAGTACTTC. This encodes CASSPEKGFYEQYF.